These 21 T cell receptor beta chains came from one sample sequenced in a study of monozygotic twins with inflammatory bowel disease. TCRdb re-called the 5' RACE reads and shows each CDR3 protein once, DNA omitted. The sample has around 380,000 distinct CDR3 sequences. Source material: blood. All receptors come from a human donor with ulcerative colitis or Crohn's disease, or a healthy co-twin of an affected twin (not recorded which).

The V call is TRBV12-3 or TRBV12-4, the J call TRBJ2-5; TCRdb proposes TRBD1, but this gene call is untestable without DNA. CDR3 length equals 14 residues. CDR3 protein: CASSFRGGRETQYF.

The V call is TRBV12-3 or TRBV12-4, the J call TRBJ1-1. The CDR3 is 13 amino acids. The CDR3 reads CASSFRRGFEAFF.

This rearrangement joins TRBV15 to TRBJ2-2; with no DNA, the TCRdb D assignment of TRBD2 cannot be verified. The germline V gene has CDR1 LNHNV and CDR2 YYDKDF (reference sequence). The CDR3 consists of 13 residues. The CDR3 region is CATRGDYTGELFF.

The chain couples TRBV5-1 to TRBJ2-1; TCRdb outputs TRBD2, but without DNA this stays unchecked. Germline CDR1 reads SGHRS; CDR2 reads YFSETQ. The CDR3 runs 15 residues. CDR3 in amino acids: CASSFSSGVYNEQFF.

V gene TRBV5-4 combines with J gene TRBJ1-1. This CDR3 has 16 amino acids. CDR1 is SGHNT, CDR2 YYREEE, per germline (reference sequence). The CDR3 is CASSLDTGPGDTEAFF.

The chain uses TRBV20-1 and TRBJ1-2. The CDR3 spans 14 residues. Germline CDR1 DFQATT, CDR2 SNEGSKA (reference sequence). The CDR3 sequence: CSARERREVSGYTF.

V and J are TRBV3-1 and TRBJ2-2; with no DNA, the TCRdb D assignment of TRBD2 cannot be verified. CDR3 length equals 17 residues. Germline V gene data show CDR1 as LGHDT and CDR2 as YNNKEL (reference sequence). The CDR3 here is CASSQDPGGPFTGELFF. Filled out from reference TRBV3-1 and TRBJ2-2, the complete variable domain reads DTAVSQTPKYLVTQMGNDKSIKCEQNLGHDTMYWYKQDSKKFLKIMFSYNNKELIINETVPNRFSPKSPDKAHLNLHINSLELGDSAVYFCASSQDPGGPFTGELFFGEGSRLTVL.

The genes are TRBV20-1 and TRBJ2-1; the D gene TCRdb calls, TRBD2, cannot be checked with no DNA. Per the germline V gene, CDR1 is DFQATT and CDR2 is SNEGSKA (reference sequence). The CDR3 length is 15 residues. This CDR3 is CSAEAGGPGYNEQFF.

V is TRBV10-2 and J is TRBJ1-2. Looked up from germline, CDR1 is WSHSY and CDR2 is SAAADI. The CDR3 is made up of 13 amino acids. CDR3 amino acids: CDLDCRRRYGYTF.

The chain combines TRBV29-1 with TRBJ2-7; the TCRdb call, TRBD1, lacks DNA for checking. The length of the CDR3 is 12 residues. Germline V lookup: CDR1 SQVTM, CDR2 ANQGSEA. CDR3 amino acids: CSVVRDRYEQYF.

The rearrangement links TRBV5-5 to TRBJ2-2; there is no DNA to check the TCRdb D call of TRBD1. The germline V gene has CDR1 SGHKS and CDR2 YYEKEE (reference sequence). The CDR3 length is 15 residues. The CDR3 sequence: CASSSGQDPTGELFF.

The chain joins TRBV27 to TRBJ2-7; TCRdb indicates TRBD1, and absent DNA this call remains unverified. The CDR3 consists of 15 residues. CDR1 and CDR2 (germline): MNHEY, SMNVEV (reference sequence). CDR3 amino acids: CASSTPRTGGHEQYF.

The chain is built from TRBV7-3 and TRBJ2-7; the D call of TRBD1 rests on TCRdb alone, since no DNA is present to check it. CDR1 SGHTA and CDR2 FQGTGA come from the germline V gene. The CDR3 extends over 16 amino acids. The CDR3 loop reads CASSSGRISSVREQYF. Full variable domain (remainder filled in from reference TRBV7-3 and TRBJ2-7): GAGVSQTPSNKVTEKGKYVELRCDPISGHTALYWYRQSLGQGPEFLIYFQGTGAADDSGLPNDRFFAVRPEGSVSTLKIQRTERGDSAVYLCASSSGRISSVREQYFGPGTRLTVT.

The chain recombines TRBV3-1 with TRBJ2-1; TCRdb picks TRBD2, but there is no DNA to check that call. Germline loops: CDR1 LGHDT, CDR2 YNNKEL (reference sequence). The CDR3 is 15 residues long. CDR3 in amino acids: CASSNRLAGYNEQFF.

This chain's CDR3 is CASAYNNSPLHF. The V call is TRBV5-1, the J call TRBJ1-6. The CDR3 runs 12 residues. In germline, CDR1 is SGHRS, CDR2 YFSETQ. Complete variable domain (other parts from reference TRBV5-1 and TRBJ1-6): KAGVTQTPRYLIKTRGQQVTLSCSPISGHRSVSWYQQTPGQGLQFLFEYFSETQRNKGNFPGRFSGRQFSNSRSEMNVSTLELGDSALYLCASAYNNSPLHFGNGTRLTVT.

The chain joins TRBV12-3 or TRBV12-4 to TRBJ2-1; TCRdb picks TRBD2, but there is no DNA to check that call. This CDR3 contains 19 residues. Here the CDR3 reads CASSPPLLAGGLSYNEQFF.

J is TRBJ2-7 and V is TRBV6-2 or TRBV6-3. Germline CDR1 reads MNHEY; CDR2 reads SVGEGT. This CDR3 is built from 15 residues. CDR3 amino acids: CASSYSGPSSYEQYF.

This chain's CDR3 is CASSLYTGGLETQYF. The rearrangement links TRBV7-2 to TRBJ2-5; TCRdb selects TRBD1, and the lack of DNA leaves this call unchecked. Germline-derived CDR1 and CDR2 are SGHTA and FQGNSA. This CDR3 region has 15 residues.

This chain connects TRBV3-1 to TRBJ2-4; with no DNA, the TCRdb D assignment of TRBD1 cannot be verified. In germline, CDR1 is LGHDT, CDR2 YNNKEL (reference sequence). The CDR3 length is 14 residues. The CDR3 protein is CASRGGRGKNIQYF.

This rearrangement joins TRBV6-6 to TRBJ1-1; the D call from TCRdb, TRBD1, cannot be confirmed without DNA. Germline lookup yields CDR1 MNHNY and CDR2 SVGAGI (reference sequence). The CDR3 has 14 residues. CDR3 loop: CASSYPQGADEAFF.

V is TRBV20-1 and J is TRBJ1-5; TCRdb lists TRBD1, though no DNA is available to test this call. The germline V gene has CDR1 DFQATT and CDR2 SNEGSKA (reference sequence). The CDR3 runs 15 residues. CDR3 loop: CSARVTGRTNQPQHF.